A selection of T cell receptor beta chains follows, all from one sample in a study of blood T cells in healthy people across ages. TCRdb redid the calling of the 5' RACE reads with MiXCR, one entry per CDR3 protein. Of over 1,500,000 distinct CDR3 sequences in the sample, 35% to 50% were seen once. Sample: blood. Receptors originate from a human donor in good health. Both conserved end residues are part of each CDR3. The D gene is left open where the match is weak. The size field is filled for only some rows; it gives once, few, many or a size class.

TRBV4-1	-	TRBJ2-7	-	TGCGCCAGCAGCCAAGAACCAGCCACCTCCTACGAGCAGTACTTC	CASSQEPATSYEQYF
TRBV12-3/TRBV12-4	-	TRBJ1-2	-	TGTGCCAGCAGTTCTCGGGGGGCAGGCTATGGCTACACCTTC	CASSSRGAGYGYTF
TRBV7-2	many	TRBJ2-3	-	TGTGCCAGCAGCTTAAACGAAGATACGCAGTATTTT	CASSLNEDTQYF
TRBV20-1	many	TRBJ2-7	-	TGCAGTGCTAGCCCCGGACTAATAGGAGAGTACGAGCAGTACTTC	CSASPGLIGEYEQYF
TRBV29-1	few	TRBJ2-3	TRBD1	TGCAGCGTCGAATCAGGGGGAGATACGCAGTATTTT	CSVESGGDTQYF
TRBV7-2	few	TRBJ1-5	-	TGTGCCAGCAGCCACGGGACACAGTATGGCAATCAGCCCCAGCATTTT	CASSHGTQYGNQPQHF
TRBV2	-	TRBJ2-5	TRBD1	TGTGCCAGCAGTGAAGGGACAGGGGTAGAGACCCAGTACTTC	CASSEGTGVETQYF
TRBV10-1	-	TRBJ2-3	TRBD2	TGCGCCAGCAGTGAGCCTAGCGGAAGCACAGATACGCAGTATTTT	CASSEPSGSTDTQYF
TRBV20-1	few	TRBJ2-3	-	TGCAGTGCTAGCCGGGGCCTCGGAGATACGCAGTATTTT	CSASRGLGDTQYF
TRBV28	few	TRBJ1-2	-	TGTGCCAGCAGTTTGTGGACGGAGGGGGATTATGGCTACACCTTC	CASSLWTEGDYGYTF
TRBV7-9	-	TRBJ1-1	TRBD1	TGTGCCAGCAGCTTAGGAGGACAGGCCTCTGAAGCTTTCTTT	CASSLGGQASEAFF
TRBV9	-	TRBJ1-2	-	TGTGCCAGTAGCGTAGCTGGGGTAGGAGGCTACACCTTC	CASSVAGVGGYTF
TRBV7-2	-	TRBJ2-1	TRBD1	TGTGCCAGCAGCTTAGTGGGACAGCACCGATACAATGAGCAGTTCTTC	CASSLVGQHRYNEQFF
TRBV7-2	many	TRBJ1-1	-	TGTGCCAGCAGCTTAGTACCAGCGATGAACACTGAAGCTTTCTTT	CASSLVPAMNTEAFF
TRBV29-1	-	TRBJ1-2	-	TGCAGCGTTGATAGGACTTATGGCTACACCTTC	CSVDRTYGYTF
TRBV12-3/TRBV12-4	-	TRBJ2-7	-	TGTGCCAGCGGTACCCACGTACGGGGATACGAGCAGTACTTC	CASGTHVRGYEQYF
TRBV10-3	few	TRBJ2-5	-	TGTGCCATCAGAAGTCCAGGGGCAGAGACCCAGTACTTC	CAIRSPGAETQYF
TRBV3-1	-	TRBJ2-5	-	TGTGCCAGCAGCCAAGATCGGTTTGATCCCCGGGCTAACCAAGAGACCCAGTACTTC	CASSQDRFDPRANQETQYF
TRBV7-8	-	TRBJ1-2	-	TGTGCCAGCAGCCCAGGATCAATTTATGGCTACACCTTC	CASSPGSIYGYTF
TRBV20-1	few	TRBJ2-7	-	TGCAGTGCCCCGGACCCTAGCTCCTACGAGCAGTACTTC	CSAPDPSSYEQYF
TRBV20-1	-	TRBJ1-2	-	TGCAGTGCTTTCAGGGATTTCTATGGCTACACCTTC	CSAFRDFYGYTF
TRBV7-9	-	TRBJ2-3	-	TGTGCCAGCATCCCAATTTCCACAGATACGCAGTATTTT	CASIPISTDTQYF
TRBV4-2	few	TRBJ2-5	TRBD2	TGTGCCAGCTCCCCCGGGAGGTCTTCGGGGGGGACCCAAGAGACCCAGTACTTC	CASSPGRSSGGTQETQYF
TRBV20-1	-	TRBJ1-5	-	TGCAGTGTGAAGAAACTCGGTAGCAATCAGCCCCAGCATTTT	CSVKKLGSNQPQHF
TRBV6-1	-	TRBJ1-2	-	TGTGCCAGCAGGGTCGGATGGGCAGGGGAAGGCTATGGCTACACCTTC	CASRVGWAGEGYGYTF
TRBV28	-	TRBJ2-1	-	TGTGCCAGCAGTTTTGGACCTACCAATGAGCAGTTCTTC	CASSFGPTNEQFF
TRBV10-3	-	TRBJ1-4	-	TGTGCCATCAGTGAGGGCCTTGCAACTAATGAAAAACTGTTTTTT	CAISEGLATNEKLFF
TRBV10-3	-	TRBJ2-1	TRBD1	TGTGCCATCACCGGGACAGTAAACAATGAGCAGTTCTTC	CAITGTVNNEQFF
TRBV5-1	-	TRBJ2-5	TRBD1	TGCGCCAGCAGCACGGCGGCAGGGGGAAGAGAGACCCAGTACTTC	CASSTAAGGRETQYF
TRBV13	-	TRBJ2-4	-	TGTGCCAGCAGCTTAGAAACCGGCGGGGATTATCTTCAGTACTTC	CASSLETGGDYLQYF
TRBV29-1	few	TRBJ1-5	-	TGCAGCGTTGTGAGGGAGGTCGGGGGTGATCAGCCCCAGCATTTT	CSVVREVGGDQPQHF
TRBV4-1	few	TRBJ1-2	-	TGCGCCAGCAGCCAAGCCATCGTGGATGGCTACACCTTC	CASSQAIVDGYTF
TRBV5-1	-	TRBJ2-1	-	TGCGCCAGCAGCTTGTTTTCTAGCACAAGAGATGAGCAGTTCTTC	CASSLFSSTRDEQFF
TRBV11-1	-	TRBJ2-1	-	TGTGCCAGCAGTATGGGGGCAGCCTACAATGAGCAGTTCTTC	CASSMGAAYNEQFF
TRBV9	once	TRBJ2-7	TRBD1	TGTGCCAGCAGCGCGGGTCAGGGACAGCACTCCCACGAGCAGTACTTC	CASSAGQGQHSHEQYF
TRBV20-1	-	TRBJ1-2	-	TGCAGTGCTAGGCGGCAGGGGATACCCGGTGCCAACTATGGCTACACCTTC	CSARRQGIPGANYGYTF
TRBV5-5	few	TRBJ1-1	-	TGTGCCTCGGTTCGGAACACTGAAGCTTTCTTT	CASVRNTEAFF
TRBV10-3	-	TRBJ1-2	-	TGTGCCATCAGTCCCACTGGGGACCGAGGCCTTGGCTACACCTTC	CAISPTGDRGLGYTF
TRBV12-3/TRBV12-4	-	TRBJ1-2	-	TGTGCCAGCAGTGTGCGTCCGGGACTCCCCAAGGAGGCTAACTATGGCTACACCTTC	CASSVRPGLPKEANYGYTF
TRBV6-5	-	TRBJ2-5	TRBD2	TGTGCCAGCAGTACGGCACTAGCGAATAGGGAGACCCAGTACTTC	CASSTALANRETQYF
TRBV6-4	-	TRBJ2-1	-	TGTGCCAGCAGTGACGGTTACCCATACAATGAGCAGTTCTTC	CASSDGYPYNEQFF
TRBV20-1	few	TRBJ2-4	TRBD2	TGCAGTGCTTCGCCACTAGCGGGGGGACACAATGAGCAGTACTTC	CSASPLAGGHNEQYF
TRBV20-1	-	TRBJ1-1	-	TGCAGTGCCCCGGAGGGGGTTTTGAACACTGAAGCTTTCTTT	CSAPEGVLNTEAFF
TRBV12-3/TRBV12-4	few	TRBJ2-7	TRBD1	TGTGCCAGCAGTTTTAGGGGGACAGGGGAACGTTACGAGCAGTACTTC	CASSFRGTGERYEQYF
TRBV6-2/TRBV6-3	-	TRBJ2-7	-	TGTGCCAGCAGTTACCTCGTCGGCGGGGGCCAGCAGTACTTC	CASSYLVGGGQQYF
TRBV4-2	few	TRBJ2-1	TRBD2	TGTGCCAGCAGCCATCTAAGCGGGGCGGGGGGCTCCATGAGCTCCTACAATGAGCAGTTCTTC	CASSHLSGAGGSMSSYNEQFF
TRBV2	few	TRBJ2-1	-	TGTGCCAGGGACAGCAGCGTATCGCGCAATGAGCAGTTCTTC	CARDSSVSRNEQFF
TRBV7-2	few	TRBJ2-3	TRBD1	TGTGCCAGCAGCAAAAACAGGGGGCGCACAGATACGCAGTATTTT	CASSKNRGRTDTQYF